The present T cell receptor (beta chain) was sequenced within a study of naive and memory T cell subsets. Whole-study findings and limits: Potentially, T cell activation and differentiation skew this RNA-based measurement.

This clonotype was seen ten or more times. Its antigen is not identified. The SP2 primer and nested alpha and beta constant region primers amplified ligated cDNA in four rounds. Using its own MiXCR run on the 5' RACE reads, TCRdb lists one record per CDR3 protein. The profile shows about 48,000 distinct CDR3 sequences, about 4.5% of them singletons. The CDR3 runs 13 residues. V was trimmed by 2 bases and J by 8 bases, leaving 12 bases between them. CDR1 MNHEY and CDR2 SVGAGI come from the germline V gene. TCR cDNA received a 3' ligated oligonucleotide that carried a UMI. Whole blood, over 2 ml, came from adult healthy volunteers. Unsorted total RNA, about 1 to 1000 ng, was DNase treated before reverse transcription.

The gene calls are TRBV6-5 and TRBJ1-2; a possible D gene is TRBD1 (5 bases). The receptor was derived from a female donor in good health. CDR3 in DNA: TGTGCCAGCAGTTACCGGAGACAGAGGGGCTACACCTTC. Encoded protein: CASSYRRQRGYTF.